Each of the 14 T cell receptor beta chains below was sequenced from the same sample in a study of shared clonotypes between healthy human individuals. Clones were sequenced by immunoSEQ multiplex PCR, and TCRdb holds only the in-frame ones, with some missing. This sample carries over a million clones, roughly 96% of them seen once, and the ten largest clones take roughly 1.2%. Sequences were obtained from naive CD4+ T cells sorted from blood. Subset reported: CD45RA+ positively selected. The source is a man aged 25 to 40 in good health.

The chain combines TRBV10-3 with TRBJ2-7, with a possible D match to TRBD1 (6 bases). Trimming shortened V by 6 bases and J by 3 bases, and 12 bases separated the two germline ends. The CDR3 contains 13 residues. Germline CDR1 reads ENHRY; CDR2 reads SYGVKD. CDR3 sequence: CAIRAGEDYEQYF. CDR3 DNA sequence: TGTGCCATCAGGGCAGGGGAAGACTACGAGCAGTACTTC.

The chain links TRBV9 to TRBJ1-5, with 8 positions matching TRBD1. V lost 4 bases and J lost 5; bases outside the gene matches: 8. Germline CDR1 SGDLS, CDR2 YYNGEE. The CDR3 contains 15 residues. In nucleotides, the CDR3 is TGTGCCAGCAGCCGGACAGGGTGGGTGGATCAGCCCCAGCATTTT. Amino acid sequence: CASSRTGWVDQPQHF.

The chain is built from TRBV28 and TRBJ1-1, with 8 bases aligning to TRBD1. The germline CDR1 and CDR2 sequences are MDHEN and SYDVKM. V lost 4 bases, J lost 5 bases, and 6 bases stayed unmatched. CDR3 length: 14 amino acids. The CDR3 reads CASSYTGGRTEAFF. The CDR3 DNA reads TGTGCCAGCAGTTATACAGGGGGACGGACTGAAGCTTTCTTT.

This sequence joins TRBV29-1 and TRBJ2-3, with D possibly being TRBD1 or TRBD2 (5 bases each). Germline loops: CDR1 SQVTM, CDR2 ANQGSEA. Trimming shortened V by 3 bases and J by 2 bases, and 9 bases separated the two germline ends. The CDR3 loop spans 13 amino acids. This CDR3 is CSVDGGNTDTQYF. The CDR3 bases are TGCAGCGTTGATGGGGGTAACACAGATACGCAGTATTTT.

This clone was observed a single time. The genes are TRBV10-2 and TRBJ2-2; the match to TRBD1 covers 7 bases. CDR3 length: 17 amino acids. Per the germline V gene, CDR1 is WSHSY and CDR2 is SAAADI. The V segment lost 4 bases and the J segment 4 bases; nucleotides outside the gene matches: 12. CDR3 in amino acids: CASSALRGGASTGELFF. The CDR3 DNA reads TGCGCCAGCAGTGCACTCCGAGGGGGCGCCAGCACCGGGGAGCTGTTTTTT.

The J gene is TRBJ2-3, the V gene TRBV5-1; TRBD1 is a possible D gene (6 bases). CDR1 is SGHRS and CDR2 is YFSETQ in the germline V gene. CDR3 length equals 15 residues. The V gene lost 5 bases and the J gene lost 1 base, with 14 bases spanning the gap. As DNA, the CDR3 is TGCGCCAGCAGAGTCCAGGGGTACGGCACAGATACGCAGTATTTT. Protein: CASRVQGYGTDTQYF.

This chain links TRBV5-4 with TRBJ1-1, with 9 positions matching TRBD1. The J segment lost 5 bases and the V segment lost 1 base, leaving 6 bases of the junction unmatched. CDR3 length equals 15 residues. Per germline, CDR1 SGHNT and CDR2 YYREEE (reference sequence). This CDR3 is CASSLRDRVKTEAFF. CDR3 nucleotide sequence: TGTGCCAGCAGCTTGCGGGACAGGGTTAAGACTGAAGCTTTCTTT.

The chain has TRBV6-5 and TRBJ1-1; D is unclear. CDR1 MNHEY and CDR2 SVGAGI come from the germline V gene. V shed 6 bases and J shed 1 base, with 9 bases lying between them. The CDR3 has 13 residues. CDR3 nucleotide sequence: TGTGCCAGCAGCTCTAGGTCGAACACTGAAGCTTTCTTT. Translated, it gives CASSSRSNTEAFF.

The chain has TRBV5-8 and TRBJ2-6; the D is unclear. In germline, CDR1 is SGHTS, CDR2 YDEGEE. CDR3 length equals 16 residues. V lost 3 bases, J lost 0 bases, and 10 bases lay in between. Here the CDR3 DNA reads TGTGCCAGCAGCTCCTACCGGACCTCTGGGGCCAACGTCCTGACTTTC. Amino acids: CASSSYRTSGANVLTF.

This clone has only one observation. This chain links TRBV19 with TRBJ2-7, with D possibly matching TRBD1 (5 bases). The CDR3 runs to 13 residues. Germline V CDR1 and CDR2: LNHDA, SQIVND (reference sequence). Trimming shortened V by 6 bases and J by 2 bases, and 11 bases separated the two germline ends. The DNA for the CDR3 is TGTGCCAGTAGCCCACGGACAACCTACGAGCAGTACTTC. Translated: CASSPRTTYEQYF.

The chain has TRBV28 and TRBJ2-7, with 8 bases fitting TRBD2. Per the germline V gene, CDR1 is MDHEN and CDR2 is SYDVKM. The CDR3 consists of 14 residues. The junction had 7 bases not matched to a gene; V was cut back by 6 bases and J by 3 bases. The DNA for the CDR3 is TGTGCCAGCAGCAAAGCGGGGGACTTCTACGAGCAGTACTTC. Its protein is CASSKAGDFYEQYF.

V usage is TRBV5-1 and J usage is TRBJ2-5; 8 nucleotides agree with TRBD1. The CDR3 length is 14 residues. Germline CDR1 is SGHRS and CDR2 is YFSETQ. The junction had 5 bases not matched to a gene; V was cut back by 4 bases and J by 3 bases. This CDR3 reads CASSLQGVEETQYF. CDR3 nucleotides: TGCGCCAGCAGCCTACAGGGGGTGGAAGAGACCCAGTACTTC. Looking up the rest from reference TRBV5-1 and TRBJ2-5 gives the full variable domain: KAGVTQTPRYLIKTRGQQVTLSCSPISGHRSVSWYQQTPGQGLQFLFEYFSETQRNKGNFPGRFSGRQFSNSRSEMNVSTLELGDSALYLCASSLQGVEETQYFGPGTRLLVL.

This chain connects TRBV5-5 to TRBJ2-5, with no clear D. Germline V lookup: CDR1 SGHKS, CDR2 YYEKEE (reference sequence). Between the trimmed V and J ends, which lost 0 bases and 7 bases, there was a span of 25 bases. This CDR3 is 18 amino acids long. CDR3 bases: TGTGCCAGCAGCTTGGCCCTAGGAACCGATCAATTAGGCTGGACCCAGTACTTC. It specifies CASSLALGTDQLGWTQYF.

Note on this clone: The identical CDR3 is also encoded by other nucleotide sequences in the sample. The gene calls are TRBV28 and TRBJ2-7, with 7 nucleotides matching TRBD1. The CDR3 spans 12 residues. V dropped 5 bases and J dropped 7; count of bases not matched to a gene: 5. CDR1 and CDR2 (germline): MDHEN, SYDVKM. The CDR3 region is CASSPGQVEQYF. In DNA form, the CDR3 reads TGTGCCAGCAGTCCCGGACAGGTGGAGCAGTACTTC.